Listed here are 26 T cell receptor beta chains from one sample, sequenced in a study of CD8 T cells in Susac syndrome. Reverse transcription of about 0.5 to 1 ug RNA used random hexamers. In TCRdb, the immunoSEQ multiplex PCR reads were re-called with MiXCR into one record per CDR3 protein. There are about 170,000 distinct CDR3 sequences in the sample; approximately 95% occur only once, and around 0.13% lies in the top ten. The sequenced sample consisted of CD4+ T cells from PBMCs. The receptors shown here come from a human donor with Susac syndrome.

The count of this clonotype is one. V and J are TRBV20-1 and TRBJ2-2, with TRBD2 matching 13 bases. The CDR3 contains 15 residues. Germline values: CDR1 DFQATT, CDR2 SNEGSKA (reference sequence). V shed 7 bases, J shed 3 bases, and the junction held 5 bases outside the gene matches. CDR3 nucleotide sequence: TGCAGTGTCACCGGACTAGCGGGAGACACCGGGGAGCTGTTTTTT. This encodes CSVTGLAGDTGELFF.

This chain joins TRBV28 and TRBJ2-2; D not resolved. Per germline, CDR1 MDHEN and CDR2 SYDVKM. The CDR3 sequence is 9 residues long. V lost 9 bases and J 10 bases, leaving 6 bases between the germline ends. The CDR3 is CARREELFF. DNA of the CDR3: TGTGCCAGGAGAGAGGAGCTGTTTTTT.

This clonotype appeared a single time. The chain carries TRBV20-1 and TRBJ2-5; 8 positions agree with TRBD1. Germline V lookup: CDR1 DFQATT, CDR2 SNEGSKA (reference sequence). The CDR3 extends over 16 amino acids. The V gene end was trimmed by 0 bases and the J gene end by 4 bases; junction bases not matched to a gene: 10. The CDR3 region is CSARDPGQVTSETQYF. CDR3 DNA: TGCAGTGCTAGAGATCCGGGACAGGTGACTTCAGAGACCCAGTACTTC.

The chain couples TRBV6-5 to TRBJ2-5, with D perhaps TRBD1 or TRBD2 (5 bases each). Germline lookup yields CDR1 MNHEY and CDR2 SVGAGI. Trimming stripped 2 bases from V and 5 bases from J, with 12 bases between. The CDR3 covers 14 residues. CDR3 DNA: TGTGCCAGCAGTTACGATGGGGGTTCGGAGACCCAGTACTTC. This gives the protein CASSYDGGSETQYF.

V and J are TRBV28 and TRBJ1-5; 7 nucleotides align to TRBD1. From germline, CDR1 is MDHEN and CDR2 SYDVKM. The CDR3 runs 15 residues. V shed 7 bases and J 0 bases; nucleotides not matched to a gene: 6. In DNA, the CDR3 is TGTGCCAGCACCACGACAGGGAGTAGCAATCAGCCCCAGCATTTT. The encoded protein is CASTTTGSSNQPQHF.

The chain couples TRBV20-1 to TRBJ2-5; 9 nucleotides align to TRBD2. Trimming at V came to 2 bases and at J to 5 bases, leaving 6 bases not matched to a gene. The CDR3 loop spans 14 amino acids. Germline values: CDR1 DFQATT, CDR2 SNEGSKA (reference sequence). This CDR3 is CSARLAGGWETQYF. The CDR3 coding sequence is TGCAGTGCTAGATTGGCGGGAGGGTGGGAGACCCAGTACTTC.

The V gene is TRBV7-9, the J gene TRBJ2-7; 7 bases agree with TRBD2. The CDR3 totals 13 residues. Germline CDR1 is SEHNR and CDR2 is FQNEAQ (reference sequence). V lost 2 bases, J lost 6 bases, and 4 bases stayed unmatched. In nucleotides, the CDR3 is TGTGCCAGCAGCTTAACAGCGGGGATCGAGCAGTACTTC. Translating gives CASSLTAGIEQYF.

The chain employs TRBV28 and TRBJ2-5, with TRBD1 matching 10 bases. The CDR3 consists of 14 residues. Trimming at V came to 5 bases and at J to 5 bases, leaving 5 bases not matched to a gene. The germline CDR1 and CDR2 sequences are MDHEN and SYDVKM. CDR3 DNA: TGTGCCAGCAGTCCTGAGGACAGGGGGGAGACCCAGTACTTC. It specifies CASSPEDRGETQYF.

The chain is built from TRBV20-1 and TRBJ1-1, with D possibly being TRBD1 (5 bases). This CDR3 spans 11 amino acids. Trimming pared 1 base from V and 11 bases from J, leaving 11 bases between. Germline CDR1 is DFQATT and CDR2 is SNEGSKA (reference sequence). The CDR3 nucleotides read TGCAGTGCTAGAGTGGGGGGATCGGCTTTCTTT. Protein sequence: CSARVGGSAFF.

J is TRBJ1-5 and V is TRBV30; unclear D gene. V was pared by 0 bases and J by 0 bases, with 3 bases between. The CDR3 extends over 13 amino acids. The germline V gene encodes CDR1 GTSNPN and CDR2 SVGIG (reference sequence). The CDR3 bases are TGTGCCTGGAGTGTAAATAGCAATCAGCCCCAGCATTTT. This sequence encodes CAWSVNSNQPQHF.

The rearrangement uses TRBV29-1 and TRBJ2-1; 10 bases are shared with TRBD2. Germline values: CDR1 SQVTM, CDR2 ANQGSEA. This CDR3 is 15 amino acids long. J gave up 4 bases and V 3 bases, and 6 bases lay outside the gene matches. CDR3 region: CSVDTAGGGYNEQFF. The CDR3 nucleotides read TGCAGCGTTGATACAGCGGGAGGGGGGTACAATGAGCAGTTCTTC.

The rearrangement joins TRBV28 to TRBJ2-4, with D hard to call. The germline V and J ends were trimmed by 9 bases and 0 bases, with 18 bases remaining between them. The CDR3 contains 16 residues. CDR1 MDHEN and CDR2 SYDVKM come from the germline V gene. The CDR3 loop reads CASAGTRILAKNIQYF. The CDR3, as DNA: TGTGCCAGTGCAGGCACGCGAATACTAGCCAAAAACATTCAGTACTTC.

The V call is TRBV5-1, the J call TRBJ1-2; D not resolved. CDR1 SGHRS and CDR2 YFSETQ come from the germline V gene. Trimming removed 4 bases at V and 5 bases at J, with 15 bases between. The CDR3 runs to 14 residues. In DNA form, the CDR3 reads TGCGCCAGCAGCCCTGAGGCAGTGAGGTATGGCTACACCTTC. Translating it yields CASSPEAVRYGYTF.

This sequence joins TRBV7-8 and TRBJ1-1; D unresolved. This CDR3 is 15 amino acids long. In germline, CDR1 is SGHVS, CDR2 FQNEAQ. V lost 5 bases and J 0 bases, leaving 13 bases between the germline ends. This CDR3 is CASSPYDLMNTEAFF. DNA of the CDR3: TGTGCCAGCAGCCCCTACGATCTTATGAACACTGAAGCTTTCTTT.

The chain joins TRBV6-2 or TRBV6-3 to TRBJ2-1; the match to TRBD2 covers 11 bases. The CDR3 is made up of 13 amino acids. Germline values: CDR1 MNHEY, CDR2 SVGEGT. V was clipped by 6 bases and J by 5 bases; unmatched bases: 0. The CDR3 is CASRTSGNNEQFF. CDR3 nucleotide sequence: TGTGCCAGCAGGACTAGCGGGAACAATGAGCAGTTCTTC.

J is TRBJ1-5 and V is TRBV20-1; no firm D call. Trimming stripped 0 bases from V and 5 bases from J, with 8 bases between. The length of the CDR3 is 13 residues. Per the germline V gene, CDR1 is DFQATT and CDR2 is SNEGSKA (reference sequence). The CDR3, as DNA: TGCAGTGCTAGAGATAGTGCGGATCAGCCCCAGCATTTT. Its protein product is CSARDSADQPQHF.

The rearrangement joins TRBV19 to TRBJ2-1; no clear D gene. Trimming stripped 0 bases from V and 1 base from J, with 7 bases between. CDR1 is LNHDA and CDR2 is SQIVND in the germline V gene (reference sequence). CDR3 size: 15 residues. Written as DNA, the CDR3 is TGTGCCAGTAGTATAGACCATCGGTCCTACAATGAGCAGTTCTTC. Its translation: CASSIDHRSYNEQFF.

The chain joins TRBV2 to TRBJ2-5; no reliable D call. V was clipped by 6 bases and J by 1 base, with 12 bases between them. The CDR3 covers 14 residues. CDR1 SNHLY and CDR2 FYNNEI come from the germline V gene. CDR3 residues: CASSPEAVQETQYF. The DNA for the CDR3 is TGTGCCAGCAGCCCCGAGGCAGTCCAAGAGACCCAGTACTTC.

In its sample, this clonotype was seen once. The chain employs TRBV7-9 and TRBJ2-1; the match to TRBD2 covers 7 bases. The CDR3 extends over 15 amino acids. Germline trimming cut 1 base from V and 6 bases from J; bases unmatched to any gene: 6. Per germline, CDR1 SEHNR and CDR2 FQNEAQ (reference sequence). The CDR3 DNA follows: TGTGCCAGCAGCTTAGGCGGGACTAACCTCAATGAGCAGTTCTTC. It codes for CASSLGGTNLNEQFF. The variable domain in full, with the rest retrieved from reference TRBV7-9 and TRBJ2-1, is DTGVSQNPRHKITKRGQNVTFRCDPISEHNRLYWYRQTLGQGPEFLTYFQNEAQLEKSRLLSDRFSAERPKGSFSTLEIQRTEQGDSAMYLCASSLGGTNLNEQFFGPGTRLTVL.

This sequence joins TRBV20-1 and TRBJ2-3; 7 bases match TRBD2. The CDR3 consists of 15 residues. Germline assignment: CDR1 DFQATT and CDR2 SNEGSKA (reference sequence). The CDR3 nucleotides read TGCAGCGCCAGGCAAGGGAGCGGGGGCACAGATACGCAGTATTTT. It translates to CSARQGSGGTDTQYF.

CDR3 amino acids: CATKTGQENTEAFF. In DNA form, the CDR3 reads TGTGCCACCAAGACAGGGCAAGAGAACACTGAAGCTTTCTTT. V gene TRBV19 combines with J gene TRBJ1-1; 7 positions agree with TRBD1. Losses at the gene ends were 10 bases for V and 1 base for J; bases not matched to a gene: 9. Germline V gene lookup returns CDR1 LNHDA and CDR2 SQIVND (reference sequence). The CDR3 covers 14 residues.

V usage is TRBV7-2 and J usage is TRBJ2-7; D perhaps matches TRBD1 (6 bases). Germline V CDR1 and CDR2: SGHTA, FQGNSA. V was shortened by 5 bases and J by 3 bases, with 14 bases between the two germline ends. This CDR3 is 14 amino acids long. CDR3 sequence reads: CASSRDTAHYEQYF. The CDR3 DNA reads as TGTGCCAGCAGCCGGGACACCGCCCACTACGAGCAGTACTTC.

This clonotype was picked up one time. The chain uses TRBV19 and TRBJ1-5, with a possible D match to TRBD1 (6 bases). This CDR3 has 14 residues. V was trimmed by 4 bases and J by 7 bases, leaving 14 bases between them. Germline V gene sequence: CDR1 LNHDA, CDR2 SQIVND (reference sequence). The CDR3 region has the DNA TGTGCCAGTAGTAATCCGGGGGGGCTGCAGCCCCAGCATTTT. As protein: CASSNPGGLQPQHF.

The chain is built from TRBV20-1 and TRBJ2-2; D is uncertain. Germline V lookup: CDR1 DFQATT, CDR2 SNEGSKA (reference sequence). The CDR3 spans 14 residues. The CDR3 protein is CRRCGVTGTGELFF. The CDR3 DNA is TGCAGGCGTTGTGGCGTTACCGGGACCGGGGAGCTGTTTTTT.

V gene TRBV29-1 combines with J gene TRBJ2-5; tentatively, D is TRBD1 (6 bases). The CDR3 spans 12 residues. Germline CDR1 is SQVTM and CDR2 is ANQGSEA. Trimming took off 1 base at V and 3 bases at J, with 6 bases between the two ends. The CDR3 DNA reads as TGCAGCGTTGAAGCAGGGGAAGAGACCCAGTACTTC. As protein: CSVEAGEETQYF.

The DNA of the CDR3 is TGTGCCAGCAGTAGCCGGACTAGCACAGATACGCAGTATTTT. Translation gives CASSSRTSTDTQYF. V gene TRBV27 combines with J gene TRBJ2-3; possibly TRBD2 for D (5 bases). This CDR3 contains 14 residues. V dropped 5 bases and J dropped 0 bases, with 9 bases sitting between them. CDR1 is MNHEY and CDR2 is SMNVEV in the germline V gene (reference sequence).